One T cell receptor beta chain is described in this entry. Between the trimmed V and J ends, which lost 0 bases and 5 bases, there was a span of 6 bases. CDR1 SGHRS and CDR2 YFSETQ come from the germline V gene. This CDR3 has 13 residues. The data are from a study of blood T cell repertoires in COVID-19. The data were produced by immunoSEQ multiplex PCR, yet TCRdb's version contains in-frame clones alone and is incomplete. The sample has over 250,000 clones, 85% seen once. This TCR was recovered from a human donor in a cohort sampled during active COVID-19. The V and J genes are TRBV5-1 and TRBJ1-5; D unclear. Specimen: peripheral blood. CDR3: CASSLGEDQPQHF. CDR3 coding DNA: TGCGCCAGCAGCTTGGGCGAGGATCAGCCCCAGCATTTT.